Listed below are T cell receptor beta chains from one sample, sequenced in a study of T cell repertoires in cytomegalovirus infection. Their antigen targets remain unknown. TCRdb re-called the reads with MiXCR, one entry per CDR3 protein. The top ten clones hold about an eighth of a sample with roughly 860,000 distinct CDR3 sequences, approximately 29% of them seen once. Sequencing used cultured CD8+ T cells from PBMCs, obtained from culture after CMV antigen stimulation. The receptors stem from a human donor in good health (CMV status not recorded). Some clones in this sample may be carry-over from other donors' samples. Each CDR3 is given with its conserved first and last residue. The order of the fields is D gene, V gene, J gene, clone size, CDR3 DNA, CDR3 protein. D genes are given only for firm matches. Clone size is given for some rows only: seen once, a few or many times, or a class if the clone is expanded.

D: .
V: TRBV2
J: TRBJ2-1
size: .
DNA: TGTGCCAGCAGTGTACCAGGGCTGAATGAGCAGTTCTTC
CDR3: CASSVPGLNEQFF

D: TRBD2
V: TRBV7-6
J: TRBJ2-7
size: many
DNA: TGTGCCAGCGCTCTAGCGGGAGACGAGCAGTACTTC
CDR3: CASALAGDEQYF

D: .
V: TRBV4-3
J: TRBJ2-3
size: .
DNA: TGCGCCAGCAGCCAAGATTTAAGGCAGGGGATCACAGATACGCAGTATTTT
CDR3: CASSQDLRQGITDTQYF

D: .
V: TRBV6-1
J: TRBJ1-1
size: few
DNA: TGTGCCAGCAGCGAGAGAGGGTTGCAAGCTTTCTTT
CDR3: CASSERGLQAFF

D: .
V: TRBV4-1
J: TRBJ2-7
size: .
DNA: TGCGCCAGCAGCCACAAGATCCCCTACGAGCAGTACTTC
CDR3: CASSHKIPYEQYF

D: TRBD1
V: TRBV19
J: TRBJ2-6
size: many
DNA: TGTGCCAGTAGTATAGACTCAGGGGGCGCGGGGGCCAACGTCCTGACTTTC
CDR3: CASSIDSGGAGANVLTF

D: .
V: TRBV12-3/TRBV12-4
J: TRBJ1-1
size: few
DNA: TGTGCCAGCAGTTTCCACCGATACAGGGCCATGAACACTGAAGCTTTCTTT
CDR3: CASSFHRYRAMNTEAFF

D: TRBD1
V: TRBV29-1
J: TRBJ2-1
size: .
DNA: TGCAGCGTTGGTGGACAGGGGATGTATGAGCAGTTCTTC
CDR3: CSVGGQGMYEQFF

D: .
V: TRBV7-9
J: TRBJ2-3
size: .
DNA: TGTGCCAGCAGCCCAAGACAGGACTTCACAGATACGCAGTATTTT
CDR3: CASSPRQDFTDTQYF

D: .
V: TRBV5-1
J: TRBJ1-1
size: .
DNA: TGCGCCAGCAGCTTGGGGGCGGGGGAGGACACTGAAGCTTTCTTT
CDR3: CASSLGAGEDTEAFF

D: .
V: TRBV7-9
J: TRBJ1-1
size: once
DNA: TGTGCCAGCAGCCTACAGAACTTTGAAGCTTTCTTT
CDR3: CASSLQNFEAFF

D: TRBD2
V: TRBV10-3
J: TRBJ2-5
size: few
DNA: TGTGCCATCAGTGAGGGGCTAGCGGGGGAAGGGGAGACCCAGTACTTC
CDR3: CAISEGLAGEGETQYF

D: TRBD1
V: TRBV12-3/TRBV12-4
J: TRBJ1-4
size: .
DNA: TGTGCCAGCAGTTTAGCCGGAAAGACAGGGTTTAAACTGTTTTTT
CDR3: CASSLAGKTGFKLFF

D: TRBD1
V: TRBV27
J: TRBJ1-5
size: .
DNA: TGTGCCAGCAGTTTATATTTTATGACAGGGGGCCGGCAGCCCCAGCATTTT
CDR3: CASSLYFMTGGRQPQHF

D: .
V: TRBV4-1
J: TRBJ1-2
size: few
DNA: TGCGCCAGCAGACCACAGGGTCTTGGCTATGGCTACACCTTC
CDR3: CASRPQGLGYGYTF

D: .
V: TRBV4-3
J: TRBJ2-2
size: .
DNA: TGCGCCAGCAGCCAAGACGCAAGATCGAACACCGGGGAGCTGTTTTTT
CDR3: CASSQDARSNTGELFF

D: TRBD2
V: TRBV29-1
J: TRBJ2-1
size: few
DNA: TGCAGCGTTGTGACGGGGGGTTGGTACAATGAGCAGTTCTTC
CDR3: CSVVTGGWYNEQFF

D: .
V: TRBV19
J: TRBJ1-2
size: .
DNA: TGTGCCAGTACCCTGCGGGATTTCTATGGCTACACCTTC
CDR3: CASTLRDFYGYTF

D: TRBD1
V: TRBV7-8
J: TRBJ1-6
size: .
DNA: TGTGCCAGCCGAAGGGGGCAGGGAAAGAATTCACCCCTCCACTTT
CDR3: CASRRGQGKNSPLHF

D: TRBD1
V: TRBV7-9
J: TRBJ2-1
size: .
DNA: TGTGCCAGCAGCTTCGACAGGGAAGACCTCAATGAGCAGTTCTTC
CDR3: CASSFDREDLNEQFF

D: .
V: TRBV28
J: TRBJ1-1
size: .
DNA: TGTGCCAGCAGGCCTGTCTCTGACGGCACTGAAGCTTTCTTT
CDR3: CASRPVSDGTEAFF

D: .
V: TRBV6-8
J: TRBJ1-2
size: .
DNA: TGTGCCAACATTAGAGACAAAAACTATGGCTACACCTTC
CDR3: CANIRDKNYGYTF

D: TRBD1
V: TRBV4-1
J: TRBJ2-5
size: .
DNA: TGCGCCAGCAGCCAAGTAGCCAACAGGGGGGACCAAGAGACCCAGTACTTC
CDR3: CASSQVANRGDQETQYF

D: TRBD1
V: TRBV7-6
J: TRBJ1-2
size: many
DNA: TGTGCCAGCAGCTCCCGACAGGGTGATCTCTATGGCTACACCTTC
CDR3: CASSSRQGDLYGYTF

D: .
V: TRBV4-1
J: TRBJ1-2
size: .
DNA: TGCGCCAGCAGCCAAGTAGGGGGGGTGTACGGCTACACCTTC
CDR3: CASSQVGGVYGYTF

D: .
V: TRBV2
J: TRBJ2-7
size: .
DNA: TGTGCCAGCGGGGGACTCAACACCTACGAGCAGTACTTC
CDR3: CASGGLNTYEQYF

D: TRBD1
V: TRBV9
J: TRBJ1-4
size: .
DNA: TGTGCCAGCAGCGCACGTGGACAGGAGGGACTGTTTTTT
CDR3: CASSARGQEGLFF

D: .
V: TRBV6-5
J: TRBJ2-7
size: .
DNA: TGTGCCAGCAGTTACTCCAGTGGGGGGGCGCGGGAGCAGTACTTC
CDR3: CASSYSSGGAREQYF

D: .
V: TRBV10-1
J: TRBJ1-4
size: few
DNA: TGCGCCAGCAGTGAGGAGACGGACTCAAATGAAAAACTGTTTTTT
CDR3: CASSEETDSNEKLFF

D: .
V: TRBV12-5
J: TRBJ2-5
size: many
DNA: TGTGCTAGTGGCCCGACAGGAGGCGAGACCCAGTACTTC
CDR3: CASGPTGGETQYF

D: TRBD1
V: TRBV5-8
J: TRBJ1-2
size: .
DNA: TGTGCCAGCAGCTTCCGCGGGACAGGACACGGCTACACCTTC
CDR3: CASSFRGTGHGYTF

D: .
V: TRBV12-3/TRBV12-4
J: TRBJ1-4
size: .
DNA: TGTGCCAGCAGTCACCAGGATAATGAAAAACTGTTTTTT
CDR3: CASSHQDNEKLFF

D: TRBD1
V: TRBV7-4
J: TRBJ2-6
size: .
DNA: TGTGCCAGCAGCTCCAACAGGGGTCCTGGGGCCAACGTCCTGACTTTC
CDR3: CASSSNRGPGANVLTF